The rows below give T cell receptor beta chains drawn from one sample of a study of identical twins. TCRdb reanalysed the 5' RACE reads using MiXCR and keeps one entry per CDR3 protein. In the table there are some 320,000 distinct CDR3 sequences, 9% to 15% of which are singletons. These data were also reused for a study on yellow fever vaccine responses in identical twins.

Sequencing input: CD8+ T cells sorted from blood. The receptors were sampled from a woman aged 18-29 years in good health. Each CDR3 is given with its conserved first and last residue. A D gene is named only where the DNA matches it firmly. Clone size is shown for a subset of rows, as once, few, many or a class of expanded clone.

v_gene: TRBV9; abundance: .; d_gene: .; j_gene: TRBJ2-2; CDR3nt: TGTGCCAGCAATGTGGCCGGGGAGCTGTTTTTT; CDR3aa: CASNVAGELFF
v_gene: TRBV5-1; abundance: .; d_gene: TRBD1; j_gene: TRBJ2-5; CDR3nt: TGCGCCAGCAGCCTCTCCGGACAGGACAAGCAAGAGACCCAGTACTTC; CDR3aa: CASSLSGQDKQETQYF
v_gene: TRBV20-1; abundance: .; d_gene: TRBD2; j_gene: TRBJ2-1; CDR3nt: TGCTGTGCTAGGGGATACGGACTAGCGGGAGGCGGCAATGAGCAGTTCTTC; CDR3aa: CCARGYGLAGGGNEQFF
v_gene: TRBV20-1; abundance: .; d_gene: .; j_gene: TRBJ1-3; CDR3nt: TGCAGTGCTAGACCAACCGAGCACTCTGGAAACACCATATATTTT; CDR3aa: CSARPTEHSGNTIYF
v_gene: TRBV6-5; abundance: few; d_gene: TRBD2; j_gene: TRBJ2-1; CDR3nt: TGTGCCAGCAGTTACAGGACTAGCGGGGATGAGCAGTTCTTC; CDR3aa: CASSYRTSGDEQFF
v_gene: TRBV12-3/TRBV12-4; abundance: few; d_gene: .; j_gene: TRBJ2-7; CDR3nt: TGTGCCAGCAGTTTACGGGACAACTCCTACGAGCAGTACTTC; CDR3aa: CASSLRDNSYEQYF
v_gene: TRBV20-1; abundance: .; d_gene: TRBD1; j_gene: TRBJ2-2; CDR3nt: TGCAGTGCTAGAGATCCCCTCCGGACAGGGACGAACACCGGGGAGCTGTTTTTT; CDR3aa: CSARDPLRTGTNTGELFF
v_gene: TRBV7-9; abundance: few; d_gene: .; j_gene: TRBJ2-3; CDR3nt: TGTGCCAGCAGCCCAAAAGAGGGAACTGGAAGGACAGATACGCAGTATTTT; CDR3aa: CASSPKEGTGRTDTQYF
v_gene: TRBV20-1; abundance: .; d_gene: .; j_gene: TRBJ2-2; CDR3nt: TGCAGTGCAATAAGGGGTGGCGGGGAGCTGTTTTTT; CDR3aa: CSAIRGGGELFF
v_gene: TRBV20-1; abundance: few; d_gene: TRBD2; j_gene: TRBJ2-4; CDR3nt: TGCAGTGCGAGGGGCGGGGGGAGACTAGCCAAAAACATTCAGTACTTC; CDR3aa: CSARGGGRLAKNIQYF